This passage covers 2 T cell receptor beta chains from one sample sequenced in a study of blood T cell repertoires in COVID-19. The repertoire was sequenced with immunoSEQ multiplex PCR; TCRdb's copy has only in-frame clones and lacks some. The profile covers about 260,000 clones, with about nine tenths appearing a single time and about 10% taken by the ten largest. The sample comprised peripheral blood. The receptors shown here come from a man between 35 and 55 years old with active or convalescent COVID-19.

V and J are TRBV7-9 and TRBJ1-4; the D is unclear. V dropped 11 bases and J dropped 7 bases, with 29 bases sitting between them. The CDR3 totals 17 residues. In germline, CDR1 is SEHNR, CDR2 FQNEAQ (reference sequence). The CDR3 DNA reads TGTGCCTCGTCGAAGGGCACCTACTCACGGGGTTCTGAAAAACTGTTTTTT. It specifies CASSKGTYSRGSEKLFF.

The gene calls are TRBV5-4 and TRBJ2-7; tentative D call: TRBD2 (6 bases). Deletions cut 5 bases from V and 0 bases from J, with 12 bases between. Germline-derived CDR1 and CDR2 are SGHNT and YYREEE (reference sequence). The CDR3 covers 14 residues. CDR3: CASSSDGSSYEQYF. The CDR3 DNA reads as TGTGCCAGCAGTTCAGACGGGAGCTCCTACGAGCAGTACTTC.